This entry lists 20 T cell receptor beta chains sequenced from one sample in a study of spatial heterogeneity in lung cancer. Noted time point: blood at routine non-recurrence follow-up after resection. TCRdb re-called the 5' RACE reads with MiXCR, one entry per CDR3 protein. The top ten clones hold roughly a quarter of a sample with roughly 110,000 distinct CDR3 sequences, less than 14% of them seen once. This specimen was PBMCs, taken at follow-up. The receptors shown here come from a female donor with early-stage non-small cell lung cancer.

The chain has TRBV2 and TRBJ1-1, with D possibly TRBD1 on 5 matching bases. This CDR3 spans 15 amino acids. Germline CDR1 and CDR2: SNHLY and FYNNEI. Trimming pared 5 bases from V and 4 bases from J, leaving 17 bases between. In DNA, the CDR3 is TGTGCCAGCAGTTCTACCGGGGCTGTGAGCACTGAAGCTTTCTTT. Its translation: CASSSTGAVSTEAFF. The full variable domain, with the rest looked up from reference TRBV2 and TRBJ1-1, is EPEVTQTPSHQVTQMGQEVILRCVPISNHLYFYWYRQILGQKVEFLVSFYNNEISEKSEIFDDQFSVERPDGSNFTLKIRSTKLEDSAMYFCASSSTGAVSTEAFFGQGTRLTVV.

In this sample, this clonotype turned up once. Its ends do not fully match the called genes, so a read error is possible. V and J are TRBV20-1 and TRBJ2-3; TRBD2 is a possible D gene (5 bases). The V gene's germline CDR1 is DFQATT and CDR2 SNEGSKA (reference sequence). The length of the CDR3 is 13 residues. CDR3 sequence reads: CSAPEGSGDTQYF. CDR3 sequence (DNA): TGTAGTGCCCCAGAAGGATCGGGGGATACGCAGTATTTT.

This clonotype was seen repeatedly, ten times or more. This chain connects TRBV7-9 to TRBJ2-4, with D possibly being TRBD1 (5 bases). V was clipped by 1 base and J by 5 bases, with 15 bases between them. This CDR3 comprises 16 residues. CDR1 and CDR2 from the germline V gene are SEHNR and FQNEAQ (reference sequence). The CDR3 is CASSLDGVGQQNIQYF. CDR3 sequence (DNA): TGTGCCAGCAGCTTAGATGGAGTGGGGCAGCAAAACATTCAGTACTTC. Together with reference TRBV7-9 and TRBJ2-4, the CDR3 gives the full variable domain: DTGVSQNPRHKITKRGQNVTFRCDPISEHNRLYWYRQTLGQGPEFLTYFQNEAQLEKSRLLSDRFSAERPKGSFSTLEIQRTEQGDSAMYLCASSLDGVGQQNIQYFGAGTRLSVL.

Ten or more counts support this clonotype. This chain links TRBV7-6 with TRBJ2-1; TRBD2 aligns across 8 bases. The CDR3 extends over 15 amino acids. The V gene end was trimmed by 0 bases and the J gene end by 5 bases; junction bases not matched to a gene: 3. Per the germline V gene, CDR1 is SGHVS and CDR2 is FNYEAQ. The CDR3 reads CASSLAAGAHNEQFF. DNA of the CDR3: TGTGCCAGCAGCTTAGCAGCGGGAGCTCACAATGAGCAGTTCTTC. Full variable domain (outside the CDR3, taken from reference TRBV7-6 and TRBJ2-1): GAGVSQSPRYKVTKRGQDVALRCDPISGHVSLYWYRQALGQGPEFLTYFNYEAQQDKSGLPNDRFSAERPEGSISTLTIQRTEQRDSAMYRCASSLAAGAHNEQFFGPGTRLTVL.

CDR3 protein: CASSRGTGYNYGYTF. Written as DNA, the CDR3 is TGTGCCAGCAGTCGAGGGACAGGGTACAACTATGGCTACACCTTC. J is TRBJ1-2 and V is TRBV27, with 9 bases lining up with TRBD1. V gave up 5 bases and J gave up 2 bases; unmatched junction bases: 6. The germline V gene has CDR1 MNHEY and CDR2 SMNVEV (reference sequence). There are 15 residues in the CDR3.

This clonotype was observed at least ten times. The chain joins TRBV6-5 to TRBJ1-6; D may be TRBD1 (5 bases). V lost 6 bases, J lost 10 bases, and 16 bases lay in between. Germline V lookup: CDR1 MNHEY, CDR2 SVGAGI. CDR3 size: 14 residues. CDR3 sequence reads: CASRPLRAVSPLHF. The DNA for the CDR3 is TGTGCCAGCAGACCCCTCAGGGCCGTCTCACCCCTCCACTTT.

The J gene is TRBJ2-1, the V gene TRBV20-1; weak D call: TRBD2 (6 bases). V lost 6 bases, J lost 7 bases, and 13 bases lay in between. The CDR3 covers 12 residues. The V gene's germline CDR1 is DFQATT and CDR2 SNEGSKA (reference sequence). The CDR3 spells CSAPTRWNEQFF. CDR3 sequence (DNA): TGCAGTGCCCCGACTAGATGGAATGAGCAGTTCTTC.

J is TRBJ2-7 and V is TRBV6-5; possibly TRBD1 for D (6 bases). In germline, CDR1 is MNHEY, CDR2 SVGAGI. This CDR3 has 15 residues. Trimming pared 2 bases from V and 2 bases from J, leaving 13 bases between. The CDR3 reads CASSYVSGVAYEQYF. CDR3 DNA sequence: TGTGCCAGCAGTTACGTATCAGGGGTAGCCTACGAGCAGTACTTC.

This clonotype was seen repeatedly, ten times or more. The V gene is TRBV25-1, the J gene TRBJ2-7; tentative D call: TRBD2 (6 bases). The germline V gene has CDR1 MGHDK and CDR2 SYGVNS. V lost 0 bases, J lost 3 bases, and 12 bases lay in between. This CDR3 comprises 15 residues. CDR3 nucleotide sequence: TGTGCCAGCAGTGAATATAGGCAGGGAGGCTACGAGCAGTACTTC. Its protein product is CASSEYRQGGYEQYF.

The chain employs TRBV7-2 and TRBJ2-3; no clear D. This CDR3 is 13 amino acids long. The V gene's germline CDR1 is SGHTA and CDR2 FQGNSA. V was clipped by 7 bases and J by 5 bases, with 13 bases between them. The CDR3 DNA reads TGTGCCAGCAACCTGTATAGTAGAGATACGCAGTATTTT. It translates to CASNLYSRDTQYF.

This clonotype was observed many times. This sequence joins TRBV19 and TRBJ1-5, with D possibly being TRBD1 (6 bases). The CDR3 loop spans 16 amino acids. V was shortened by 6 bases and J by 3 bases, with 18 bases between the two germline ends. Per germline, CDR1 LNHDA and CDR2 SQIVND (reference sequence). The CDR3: CASSPVWGGYNQPQHF. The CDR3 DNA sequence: TGTGCCAGTAGCCCGGTATGGGGGGGCTACAATCAGCCCCAGCATTTT.

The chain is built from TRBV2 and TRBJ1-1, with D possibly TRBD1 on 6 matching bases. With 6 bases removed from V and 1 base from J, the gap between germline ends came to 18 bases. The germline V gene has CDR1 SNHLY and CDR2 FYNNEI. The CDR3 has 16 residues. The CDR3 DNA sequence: TGTGCCAGCAGCTCATATACCCACAGGGCGAACACTGAAGCTTTCTTT. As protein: CASSSYTHRANTEAFF.

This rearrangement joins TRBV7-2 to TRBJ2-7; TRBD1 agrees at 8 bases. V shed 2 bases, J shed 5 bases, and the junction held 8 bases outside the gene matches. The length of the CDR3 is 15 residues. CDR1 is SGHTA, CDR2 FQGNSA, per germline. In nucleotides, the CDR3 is TGTGCCAGCAGCTTAACTGGGGACAGGATGAACGAGCAGTACGTC. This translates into CASSLTGDRMNEQYV.

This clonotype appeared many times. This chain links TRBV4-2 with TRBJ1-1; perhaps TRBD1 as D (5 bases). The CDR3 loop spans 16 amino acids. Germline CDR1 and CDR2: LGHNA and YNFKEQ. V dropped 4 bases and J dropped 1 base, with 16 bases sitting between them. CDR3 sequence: CASSPETSQANTEAFF. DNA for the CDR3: TGTGCCAGCAGCCCAGAGACATCACAGGCGAACACTGAAGCTTTCTTT.

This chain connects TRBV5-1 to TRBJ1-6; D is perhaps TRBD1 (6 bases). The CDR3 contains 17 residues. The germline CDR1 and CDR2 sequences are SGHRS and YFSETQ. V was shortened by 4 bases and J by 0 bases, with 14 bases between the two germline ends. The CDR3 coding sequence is TGCGCCAGCAGCCGACAGGAGACAAGCTCCTATAATTCACCCCTCCACTTT. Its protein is CASSRQETSSYNSPLHF.

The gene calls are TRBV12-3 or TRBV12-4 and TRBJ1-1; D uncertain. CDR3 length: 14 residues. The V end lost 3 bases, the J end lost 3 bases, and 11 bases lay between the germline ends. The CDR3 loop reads CASSFGPAHTEAFF. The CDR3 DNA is TGTGCCAGCAGTTTCGGTCCCGCCCACACTGAAGCTTTCTTT.

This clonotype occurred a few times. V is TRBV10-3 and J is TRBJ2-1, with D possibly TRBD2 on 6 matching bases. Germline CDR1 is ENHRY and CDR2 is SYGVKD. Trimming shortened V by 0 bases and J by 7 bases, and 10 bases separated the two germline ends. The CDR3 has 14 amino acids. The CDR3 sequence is CAISESVLANEQFF. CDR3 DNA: TGTGCCATCAGTGAGTCGGTGCTAGCGAATGAGCAGTTCTTC.

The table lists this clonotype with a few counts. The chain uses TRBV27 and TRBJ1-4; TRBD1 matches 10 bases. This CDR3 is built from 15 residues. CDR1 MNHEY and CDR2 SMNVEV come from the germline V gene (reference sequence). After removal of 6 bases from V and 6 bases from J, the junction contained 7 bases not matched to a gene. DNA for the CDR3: TGTGCCAGCAGGGTATACGGACAGGGGGATGAAAAACTGTTTTTT. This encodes CASRVYGQGDEKLFF.

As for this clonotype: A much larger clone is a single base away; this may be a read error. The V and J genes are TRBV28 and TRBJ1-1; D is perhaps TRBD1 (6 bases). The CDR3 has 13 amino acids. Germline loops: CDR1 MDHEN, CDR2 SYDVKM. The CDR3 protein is CASSRGGNTEALF. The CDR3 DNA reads TGTGCCAGCAGCCGAGGGGGGAACACTGAAGCTCTCTTT.

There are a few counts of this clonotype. CDR3 sequence reads: CASSKRTGKENEKLFF. For the CDR3, the DNA is TGTGCCAGCAGTAAACGAACAGGGAAAGAAAATGAAAAACTGTTTTTT. This chain joins TRBV6-6 and TRBJ1-4, with a possible D match to TRBD1 (6 bases). The germline CDR1 and CDR2 sequences are MNHNY and SVGAGI (reference sequence). V was trimmed by 5 bases and J by 5 bases, leaving 18 bases between them. The length of the CDR3 is 16 residues.